This T cell receptor (beta chain) was documented in a study of T cell changes during pregnancy in multiple sclerosis. The CDR3 is made up of 18 amino acids. V lost 0 bases to trimming and J lost 0 bases; unmatched junction nucleotides: 4. Germline V lookup: CDR1 SGHTA, CDR2 FQGNSA. Here immunoSEQ multiplex PCR was the method, and the copy in TCRdb shows in-frame clones only, minus some. The sample has about 56,000 clones, 85% to 90% seen once. Sequenced: peripheral blood from another person, used as feeder cells. This TCR was recovered from a human donor whose cells served as feeder cells for cultures in a pregnancy study. J is TRBJ2-7 and V is TRBV7-2; 14 bases match TRBD2. CDR3: CASSLANGLAGGSYEQYF. The CDR3 bases are TGTGCCAGCAGCTTAGCTAATGGACTAGCGGGAGGCTCCTACGAGCAGTACTTC.